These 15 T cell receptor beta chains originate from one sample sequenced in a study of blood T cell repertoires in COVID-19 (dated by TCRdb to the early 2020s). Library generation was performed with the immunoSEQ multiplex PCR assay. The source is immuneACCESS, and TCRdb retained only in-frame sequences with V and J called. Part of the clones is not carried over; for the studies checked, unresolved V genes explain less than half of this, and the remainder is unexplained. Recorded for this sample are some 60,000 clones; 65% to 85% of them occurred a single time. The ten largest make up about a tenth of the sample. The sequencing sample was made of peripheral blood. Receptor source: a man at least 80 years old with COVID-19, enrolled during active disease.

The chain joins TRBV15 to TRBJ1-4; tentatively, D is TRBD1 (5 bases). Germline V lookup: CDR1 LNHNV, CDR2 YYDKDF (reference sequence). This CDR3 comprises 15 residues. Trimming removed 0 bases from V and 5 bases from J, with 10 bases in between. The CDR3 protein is CATSREPGRNEKLFF. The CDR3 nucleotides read TGTGCCACCAGCAGAGAACCAGGGCGAAATGAAAAACTGTTTTTT.

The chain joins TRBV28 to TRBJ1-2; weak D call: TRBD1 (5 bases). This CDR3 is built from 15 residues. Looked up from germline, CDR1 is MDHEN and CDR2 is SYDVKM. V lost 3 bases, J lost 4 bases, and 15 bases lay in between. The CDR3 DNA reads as TGTGCCAGCAGTTTCCCTACCAGGGCCCGCTATGGCTACACCTTC. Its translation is CASSFPTRARYGYTF.

This chain's CDR3 is CASSGGPGQLAKNIQYF. The DNA for the CDR3 is TGTGCCAGCAGTGGGGGACCGGGACAGCTAGCCAAAAACATTCAGTACTTC. This chain uses TRBV25-1 with TRBJ2-4; 7 nucleotides align to TRBD1. The CDR3 has 17 residues. V shed 4 bases, J shed 0 bases, and the junction held 9 bases outside the gene matches. Germline lookup yields CDR1 MGHDK and CDR2 SYGVNS.

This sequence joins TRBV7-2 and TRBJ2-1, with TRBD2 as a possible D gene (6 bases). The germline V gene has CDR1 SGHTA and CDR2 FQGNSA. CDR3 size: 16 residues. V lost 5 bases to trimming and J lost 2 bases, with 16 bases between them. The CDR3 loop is CASSPGWAGTYNEQFF. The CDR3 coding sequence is TGTGCCAGCAGCCCAGGGTGGGCGGGAACCTACAATGAGCAGTTCTTC.

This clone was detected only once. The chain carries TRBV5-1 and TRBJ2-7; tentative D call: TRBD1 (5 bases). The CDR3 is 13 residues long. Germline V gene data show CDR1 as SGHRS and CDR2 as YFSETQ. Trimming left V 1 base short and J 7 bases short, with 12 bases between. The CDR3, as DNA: TGCGCCAGCAGCTTGAGGCAGGGTCAGGAGCAGTACTTC. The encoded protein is CASSLRQGQEQYF. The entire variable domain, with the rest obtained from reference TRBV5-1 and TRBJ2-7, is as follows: KAGVTQTPRYLIKTRGQQVTLSCSPISGHRSVSWYQQTPGQGLQFLFEYFSETQRNKGNFPGRFSGRQFSNSRSEMNVSTLELGDSALYLCASSLRQGQEQYFGPGTRLTVT.

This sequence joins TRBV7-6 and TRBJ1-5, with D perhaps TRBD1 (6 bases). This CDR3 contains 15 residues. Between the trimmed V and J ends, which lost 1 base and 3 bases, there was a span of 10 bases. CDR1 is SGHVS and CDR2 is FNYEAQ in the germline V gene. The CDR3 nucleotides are TGTGCCAGCAGCTTAGGTAGGACAGTCAATCAGCCCCAGCATTTT. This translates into CASSLGRTVNQPQHF.

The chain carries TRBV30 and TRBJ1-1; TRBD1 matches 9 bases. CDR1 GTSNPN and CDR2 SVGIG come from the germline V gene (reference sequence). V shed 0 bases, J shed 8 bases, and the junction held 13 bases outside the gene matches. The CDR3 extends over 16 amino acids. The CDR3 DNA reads TGTGCCTGGAGTGTTACCGCCGGGACAGGGCTCTGGGAAGCTTTCTTT. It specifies CAWSVTAGTGLWEAFF.

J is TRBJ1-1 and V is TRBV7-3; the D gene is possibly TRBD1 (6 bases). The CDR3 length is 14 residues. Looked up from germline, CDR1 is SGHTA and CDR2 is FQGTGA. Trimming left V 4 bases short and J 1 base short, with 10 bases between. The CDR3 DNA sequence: TGTGCCAGCAGCTCTAGAGGGGGGAACACTGAAGCTTTCTTT. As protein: CASSSRGGNTEAFF. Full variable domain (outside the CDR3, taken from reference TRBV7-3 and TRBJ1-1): GAGVSQTPSNKVTEKGKYVELRCDPISGHTALYWYRQSLGQGPEFLIYFQGTGAADDSGLPNDRFFAVRPEGSVSTLKIQRTERGDSAVYLCASSSRGGNTEAFFGQGTRLTVV.

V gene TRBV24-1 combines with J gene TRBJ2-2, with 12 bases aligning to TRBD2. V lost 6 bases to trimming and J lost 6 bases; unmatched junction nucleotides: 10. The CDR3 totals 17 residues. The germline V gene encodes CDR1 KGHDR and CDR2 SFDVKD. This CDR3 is CATSPTSGSGWAGELFF. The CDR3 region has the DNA TGTGCCACCAGTCCGACTAGCGGGAGTGGTTGGGCCGGGGAGCTGTTTTTT.

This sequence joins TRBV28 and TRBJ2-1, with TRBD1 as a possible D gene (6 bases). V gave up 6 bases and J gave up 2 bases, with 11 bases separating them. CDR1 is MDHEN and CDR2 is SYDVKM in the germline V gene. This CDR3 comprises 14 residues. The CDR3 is CASRGGGTYNEQFF. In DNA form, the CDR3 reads TGTGCCAGCAGAGGGGGTGGGACCTACAATGAGCAGTTCTTC.

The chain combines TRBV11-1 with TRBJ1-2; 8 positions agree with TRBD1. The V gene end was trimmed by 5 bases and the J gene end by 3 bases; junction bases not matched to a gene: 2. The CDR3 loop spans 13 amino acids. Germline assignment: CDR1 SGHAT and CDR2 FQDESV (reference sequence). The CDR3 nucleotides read TGTGCCAGCAGCCCAGGGGGCGACTATGGCTACACCTTC. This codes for CASSPGGDYGYTF.

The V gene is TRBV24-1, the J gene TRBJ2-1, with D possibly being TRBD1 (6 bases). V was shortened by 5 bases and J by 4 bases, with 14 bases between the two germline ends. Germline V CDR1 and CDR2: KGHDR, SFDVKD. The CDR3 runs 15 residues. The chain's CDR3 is CATSGFSGQYNEQFF. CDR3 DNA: TGTGCCACCAGTGGGTTCAGCGGACAGTACAATGAGCAGTTCTTC.

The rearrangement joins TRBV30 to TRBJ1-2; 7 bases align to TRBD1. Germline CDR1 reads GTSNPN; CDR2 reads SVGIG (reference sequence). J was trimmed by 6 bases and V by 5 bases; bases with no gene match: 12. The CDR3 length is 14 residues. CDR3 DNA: TGTGCCTGGGCACAGGGCAGGGGGGTCGATGGCTACACCTTC. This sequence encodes CAWAQGRGVDGYTF.

The CDR3 sequence is CASSLVPGGTEAFF. As DNA, the CDR3 is TGTGCCAGCAGTCTCGTTCCGGGGGGCACTGAAGCTTTCTTT. This chain uses TRBV27 with TRBJ1-1; D is possibly TRBD1 (5 bases). The CDR3 contains 14 residues. Trimming stripped 5 bases from V and 4 bases from J, with 14 bases between. Germline loops: CDR1 MNHEY, CDR2 SMNVEV (reference sequence).

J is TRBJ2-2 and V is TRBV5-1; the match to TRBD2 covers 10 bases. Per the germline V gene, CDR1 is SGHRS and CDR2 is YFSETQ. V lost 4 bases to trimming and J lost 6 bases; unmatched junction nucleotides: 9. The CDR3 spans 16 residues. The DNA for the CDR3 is TGCGCCAGCAGCAACAGCGGGAGGGCCACCGCCGGGGAGCTGTTTTTT. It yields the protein CASSNSGRATAGELFF.